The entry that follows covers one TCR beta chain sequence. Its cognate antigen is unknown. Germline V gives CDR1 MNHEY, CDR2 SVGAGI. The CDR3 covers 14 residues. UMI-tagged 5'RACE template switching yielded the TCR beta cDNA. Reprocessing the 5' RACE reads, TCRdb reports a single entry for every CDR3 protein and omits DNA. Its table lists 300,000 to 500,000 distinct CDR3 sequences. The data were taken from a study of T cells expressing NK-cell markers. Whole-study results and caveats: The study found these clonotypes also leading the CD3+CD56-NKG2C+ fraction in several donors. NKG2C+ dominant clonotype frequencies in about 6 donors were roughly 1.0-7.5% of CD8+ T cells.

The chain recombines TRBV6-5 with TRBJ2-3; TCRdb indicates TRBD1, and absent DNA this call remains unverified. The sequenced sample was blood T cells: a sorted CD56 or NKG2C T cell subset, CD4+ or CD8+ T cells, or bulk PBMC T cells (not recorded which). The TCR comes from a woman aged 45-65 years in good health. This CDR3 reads CASQTYGRDDTQYF.